A selection of T cell receptor beta chains follows, all from one sample in a study of chemoradiotherapy in HPV16-positive cancers. The repertoire was sequenced with immunoSEQ multiplex PCR; TCRdb's copy has only in-frame clones and lacks some. Among tens of thousands of clones listed, approximately 80% were seen once. The sequencing used blood, collected from a patient who underwent chemoradiotherapy. The receptors derive from a human donor with HPV-associated anogenital cancer. The CDR3 runs from the conserved cysteine through the conserved F or W. A D gene is named only where the DNA matches it firmly. A clone size is listed for some rows: how often the clone was seen (once, few, many), or a class if it is expanded.

>TRBD1|-|TRBV7-9|TRBJ2-4
CASSVSPTGGAKNIQYF
TGTGCCAGCAGTGTAAGCCCCACAGGGGGGGCCAAAAACATTCAGTACTTC
>TRBD2|-|TRBV6-5|TRBJ2-3
CASRLADTQYF
TGTGCCAGCAGACTAGCGGATACGCAGTATTTT
>-|few|TRBV11-2|TRBJ1-1
CASSLEATGFNTEAFF
TGTGCCAGCAGCTTAGAGGCTACAGGGTTTAACACTGAAGCTTTCTTT
>-|-|TRBV7-9|TRBJ1-2
CASSLGAAGHGYTF
TGTGCCAGCAGCTTAGGGGCAGCAGGCCATGGCTACACCTTC
>TRBD2|-|TRBV5-6|TRBJ2-5
CASSPPPGTSGGYTQYF
TGTGCCAGCAGCCCGCCACCCGGGACTAGCGGGGGGTACACCCAGTACTTC
>TRBD2|-|TRBV25-1|TRBJ2-5
CASSEQLAGGPRETQYF
TGTGCCAGCAGTGAGCAACTAGCGGGGGGGCCTCGAGAGACCCAGTACTTC
>-|few|TRBV6-6|TRBJ1-2
CASSEGLNYGYTF
TGTGCCAGCTCGGAGGGATTGAACTATGGCTACACCTTC
>TRBD1|-|TRBV27|TRBJ1-2
CASSSTGGNYGYTF
TGTGCCAGCAGTTCGACAGGGGGGAACTATGGCTACACCTTC
>-|-|TRBV10-3|TRBJ2-3
CAISESNGDTQYF
TGTGCCATCAGTGAGTCGAATGGAGATACGCAGTATTTT
>-|-|TRBV18|TRBJ1-1
CASSPDRYTEAFF
TGTGCCAGCTCACCGGATCGGTACACTGAAGCTTTCTTT
>-|few|TRBV19|TRBJ1-5
CASSSEGRQPQHF
TGTGCCAGTAGTAGCGAGGGGCGACAGCCCCAGCATTTT
>TRBD1|-|TRBV2|TRBJ1-2
CASSAEGARYGYTF
TGTGCCAGCAGTGCCGAGGGGGCGCGGTATGGCTACACCTTC
>-|-|TRBV30|TRBJ1-1
CAWIRIDEAFF
TGTGCCTGGATTAGAATAGATGAAGCTTTCTTT
>-|-|TRBV2|TRBJ1-3
CASSLTGGNTIYF
TGTGCCAGCAGTCTGACGGGAGGAAACACCATATATTTT
>TRBD1|few|TRBV19|TRBJ1-6
CASSITGTGTNSPLHF
TGTGCCAGTAGTATAACCGGGACAGGGACGAATTCACCCCTCCACTTT
>-|-|TRBV4-1|TRBJ1-1
CASSQDHLGGSEAFF
TGCGCCAGCAGCCAAGATCACCTCGGGGGGTCTGAAGCTTTCTTT
>-|-|TRBV2|TRBJ2-5
CASSDRGGRETQYF
TGTGCCAGCAGTGATCGAGGGGGGAGAGAGACCCAGTACTTC
>-|-|TRBV9|TRBJ1-4
CASSVTATNEKLFF
TGTGCCAGCAGCGTGACAGCAACTAATGAAAAACTGTTTTTT
>-|-|TRBV25-1|TRBJ1-1
CASSELGSDYTEAFF
TGTGCCAGCAGTGAATTGGGCAGTGACTACACTGAAGCTTTCTTT
>TRBD1|-|TRBV5-1|TRBJ1-3
CASSPGQVPSTIYF
TGCGCCAGCAGCCCGGGACAGGTGCCCTCCACCATATATTTT
>TRBD1|-|TRBV30|TRBJ1-5
CAWRRQGKEQPQHF
TGTGCCTGGAGGCGACAGGGGAAAGAACAGCCCCAGCATTTT
>-|-|TRBV4-2|TRBJ2-5
CASSQDLREDFYF
TGTGCCAGCAGCCAAGATCTTAGGGAGGATTTTTACTTC
>-|-|TRBV29-1|TRBJ1-4
CSAEGATNEKLFF
TGCAGCGCTGAGGGGGCAACTAATGAAAAACTGTTTTTT
>-|-|TRBV27|TRBJ1-1
CASSLSPGRGEAFF
TGTGCCAGCAGTTTATCGCCAGGGAGAGGGGAAGCTTTCTTT
>TRBD1|-|TRBV19|TRBJ1-1
CASSPLTGGSGKAFF
TGTGCCAGTAGTCCCCTGACAGGGGGCAGTGGGAAAGCTTTCTTT
>-|-|TRBV7-8|TRBJ2-2
CASSSKTVANTGELFF
TGTGCCAGCAGCTCGAAGACAGTCGCGAACACCGGGGAGCTGTTTTTT
>-|-|TRBV6-4|TRBJ2-1
CASSDGTNNEQFF
TGTGCCAGCAGTGACGGGACAAACAATGAGCAGTTCTTC
>-|-|TRBV5-1|TRBJ1-4
CASSTGTQGVEKLFF
TGCGCCAGCAGCACCGGGACCCAGGGTGTGGAAAAACTGTTTTTT
>TRBD1|-|TRBV6-5|TRBJ1-6
CASSFSQGAYNSPLHF
TGTGCCAGCAGTTTCTCACAGGGGGCGTATAATTCACCCCTCCACTTT